Included here is one T cell receptor beta chain sequence, with context. It has no known antigen specificity. No base quality information exists; no much larger clone differs at one position. Participants in the prospective study were enrolled through a virtual design, were aged roughly 18 to 100 years, and lived in 24 United States geographic areas. To assign participants to cohorts, the prospective study relied on clinical history that participants themselves reported in a screening survey and a study questionnaire. ImmuneRACE Cohort 3 recovered participants were defined by two consecutive negative NP/OP PCR tests, healthcare professional clearance, or symptom resolution. Mobile phlebotomists in the prospective study collected whole blood, serum and a nasopharyngeal or oropharyngeal swab from every participant. Additional blood draws and questionnaires over an approximately two-month period could optionally be provided by prospective study participants. Prospective study blood samples were shipped either frozen or at room temperature before DNA extraction.

The immunoSEQ Assay, a bias-controlled multiplex PCR, was used to amplify TCRbeta CDR3 regions from genomic DNA. Per the original workflow: Within the assay, amplification of reference gene primers was used to estimate how many nucleated cells each sample contained. To quantify the absolute abundance of each unique TCRbeta CDR3 rearrangement, sequence reads were collapsed and filtered. For each sample, productive Simpson clonality was calculated by taking the square root of Simpson's diversity index across productive rearrangements. Sourced from immuneACCESS, this table was stored by TCRdb with only in-frame sequences that have V and J called. A share of the clones is absent; for the studies checked, an unresolved V gene accounts for under half, and the remainder has no known explanation. Clone size and V and J calls were adopted from that table, with D and trimming inferred from the DNA. The sample data list about 160,000 clones, and 88% of these were observed just once. Less than 8% of the sample goes to the ten largest clones.

The data stem from a study of blood T cell repertoires in COVID-19 (dated by TCRdb to 2019 to 2021). Some background on the complete study: Samples from collaborators originated in the United States, Italy and Spain and spanned both the acute and convalescent phases of COVID-19. The prospective study material was composed of cDNA or gDNA derived from T cells, B-cell-depleted T cells, or PBMCs. The dataset comprised deeply sampled blood TCRbeta repertoires from subjects exposed to, actively infected with, or recovered from COVID-19. A freely available public database, intended as a resource for researchers studying the immune response to SARS-CoV-2, is where the repertoires were released. Samples came from the ongoing ImmuneRACE study (first 160 participants) plus 1,254 subjects from 6 global collaborators. Sample metadata almost always included a de-identified subject ID, COVID-19 status, age in years and sex. Where available, HLA class I and class II types were obtained from metadata supplied by the sample provider rather than from assay-based typing.

Points the paper makes about the study in general: The quantity of clinical and demographic metadata differed by source and by participant and was supplied without curation.

The germline V gene (reference sequence) provides CDR1 MNHEY and CDR2 SMNVEV. V is clipped by 2 bases and J by 1 base, and the sequence between their germline boundaries is 9 bases long. The CDR3 sequence holds 15 residues, the cysteine and phenylalanine included. CDR3 DNA is the only sequence kept; it has 45 bases, read in frame from the first base. The source of this sequence is a woman aged 50 to 60 who had recovered from COVID-19. Sequencing was performed on PBMCs or T cells enriched from blood (not recorded which). The receptor chain draws on TRBV27 and TRBJ2-1; the D gene identity is not certain. The CDR3 protein is CASSLEAVSYNEQFF. The DNA sequence is TGTGCCAGCAGTTTAGAGGCAGTTTCCTACAATGAGCAGTTCTTC.